Below, 5 T cell receptor beta chains from the same sample are listed, as sequenced in a study of T cells after yellow fever vaccination. Using its own MiXCR run on the 5' RACE reads, TCRdb lists one record per CDR3 protein. Found here are about 340,000 distinct CDR3 sequences, around 12% of them singletons; the top ten hold more than 3%. The sequenced sample was CD4+ T cells sorted from PBMCs, obtained 15 days after the yellow fever booster vaccination. Receptor source: a man aged 18 to 30 who received the YFV17D yellow fever vaccine.

In this sample, this clonotype turned up a few times. The CDR3 coding sequence is TGTGCCATTCCGAAGGCGGACGGAGCGTATGGCTACACCTTC. It is translated as CAIPKADGAYGYTF. The rearrangement links TRBV10-3 to TRBJ1-2; D not certain. The CDR3 spans 14 residues. Trimming left V 9 bases short and J 5 bases short, with 19 bases between. From germline, CDR1 is ENHRY and CDR2 SYGVKD.

This clonotype was seen more than once but under ten times. The chain uses TRBV7-9 and TRBJ2-2, with TRBD1 matching 10 bases. V lost 5 bases to trimming and J lost 3 bases; unmatched junction nucleotides: 3. The germline CDR1 and CDR2 sequences are SEHNR and FQNEAQ (reference sequence). This CDR3 spans 15 amino acids. The CDR3 loop reads CASSPGTGDTGELFF. In DNA form, the CDR3 reads TGTGCCAGCAGCCCCGGGACAGGGGACACCGGGGAGCTGTTTTTT.

This clonotype has more than one count but fewer than ten. The chain couples TRBV5-6 to TRBJ1-1; 11 positions agree with TRBD1. The CDR3 has 15 amino acids. Germline lookup yields CDR1 SGHDT and CDR2 YYEEEE. Trimming at V came to 4 bases and at J to 5 bases, leaving 7 bases not matched to a gene. The CDR3 here is CASSPDRGRWTEAFF. CDR3 in DNA: TGTGCCAGCAGCCCGGACAGGGGGCGGTGGACTGAAGCTTTCTTT.

This chain uses TRBV7-3 with TRBJ2-5; D unclear. This CDR3 has 13 amino acids. The V gene's germline CDR1 is SGHTA and CDR2 FQGTGA. The V gene lost 4 bases and the J gene lost 2 bases, with 8 bases spanning the gap. Here the CDR3 DNA reads TGTGCCAGCAGCTACCGTAGGCAAGAGACCCAGTACTTC. It is translated as CASSYRRQETQYF.

This clonotype has more than one count but fewer than ten. The J gene is TRBJ1-5, the V gene TRBV5-1; no clear D gene. Germline V gene lookup returns CDR1 SGHRS and CDR2 YFSETQ. Trimming took 1 base from V and 4 from J, leaving 12 bases between them. CDR3 length: 15 residues. The CDR3 loop reads CASSLFFGENQPQHF. The CDR3 DNA reads as TGCGCCAGCAGCTTGTTTTTCGGGGAGAATCAGCCCCAGCATTTT.